A single sample gave rise to the 21 T cell receptor beta chains below, sequenced in a study of identical twins. TCRdb reprocessed the 5' RACE reads with MiXCR, giving one entry per CDR3 protein. In the table there are 500,000 to 600,000 distinct CDR3 sequences, 22% of which are singletons. This sample also appeared in a second study, on T cells expressing NK-cell markers.

The specimen was CD4+ T cells sorted from blood. Source of these receptors: a woman in her late teens or twenties in good health.

This clonotype was detected only once. The chain couples TRBV3-1 to TRBJ2-7; 9 bases fit TRBD1. CDR1 is LGHDT and CDR2 is YNNKEL in the germline V gene (reference sequence). The V segment lost 1 base and the J segment 6 bases; nucleotides outside the gene matches: 4. This CDR3 has 14 amino acids. The DNA for the CDR3 is TGTGCCAGCAGCCAAGCCGGGACAGGGAGCGAGCAGTACTTC. Protein: CASSQAGTGSEQYF.

This chain connects TRBV30 to TRBJ2-1; TRBD2 matches at 10 bases. V was clipped by 2 bases and J by 3 bases; unmatched bases: 4. The CDR3 loop spans 15 amino acids. Germline values: CDR1 GTSNPN, CDR2 SVGIG (reference sequence). In nucleotides, the CDR3 is TGTGCCTGGAGTCCCGGGACTAGCGTCTACAATGAGCAGTTCTTC. Residues: CAWSPGTSVYNEQFF.

This clonotype was counted many times. V gene TRBV25-1 combines with J gene TRBJ1-2; the match to TRBD1 covers 9 bases. The V gene's germline CDR1 is MGHDK and CDR2 SYGVNS. The CDR3 consists of 15 residues. With 6 bases clipped from V and 6 bases from J, the junction kept 11 bases outside the gene matches. CDR3 nucleotide sequence: TGTGCCAGCAGCTCCTCGGCACAGGGGGCGGATGGCTACACCTTC. Residues: CASSSSAQGADGYTF.

This clonotype occurred a few times. The chain employs TRBV4-1 and TRBJ2-1; maybe TRBD2 (5 bases). CDR3 length: 13 amino acids. Trimming stripped 2 bases from V and 6 bases from J, with 8 bases between. Germline lookup yields CDR1 MGHRA and CDR2 YSYEKL. CDR3 DNA: TGCGCCAGCAGCCAACGGGATATCAATGAGCAGTTCTTC. Amino acid sequence: CASSQRDINEQFF.

V and J are TRBV5-1 and TRBJ2-1, with 7 nucleotides matching TRBD1. After removal of 6 bases from V and 6 bases from J, the junction contained 9 bases not matched to a gene. The CDR3 spans 14 residues. Looked up from germline, CDR1 is SGHRS and CDR2 is YFSETQ. In nucleotides, the CDR3 is TGCGCCAGCACCGACGCATCAGGGGGCAATGAGCAGTTCTTC. It is translated as CASTDASGGNEQFF.

The V gene is TRBV10-1, the J gene TRBJ2-3; TRBD1 agrees at 7 bases. V lost 6 bases to trimming and J lost 4 bases; unmatched junction nucleotides: 4. Germline CDR1 is WNHNN and CDR2 is SYGVQD (reference sequence). The CDR3 consists of 13 residues. CDR3 protein: CASRRQGSDTQYF. The CDR3 nucleotides are TGCGCCAGCAGAAGACAGGGTTCAGATACGCAGTATTTT.

This clonotype was detected ten times or more. This chain uses TRBV5-5 with TRBJ1-2, with D perhaps TRBD1 (5 bases). The CDR3 totals 16 residues. Trimming stripped 4 bases from V and 6 bases from J, with 22 bases between. Germline values: CDR1 SGHKS, CDR2 YYEKEE (reference sequence). DNA of the CDR3: TGTGCCAGCAGCCCTCCCTCGGGCGGGGCAGGGAATGGCTACACCTTC. Translated, it gives CASSPPSGGAGNGYTF. Complete variable domain (other parts from reference TRBV5-5 and TRBJ1-2): DAGVTQSPTHLIKTRGQQVTLRCSPISGHKSVSWYQQVLGQGPQFIFQYYEKEERGRGNFPDRFSARQFPNYSSELNVNALLLGDSALYLCASSPPSGGAGNGYTFGSGTRLTVV.

The chain combines TRBV15 with TRBJ2-7; the D gene is possibly TRBD1 (6 bases). The CDR3 has 14 residues. The V and J ends lost 5 bases and 3 bases respectively, with 14 bases between them. Germline-derived CDR1 and CDR2 are LNHNV and YYDKDF (reference sequence). This CDR3 reads CATSPRAGDYEQYF. In nucleotides, the CDR3 is TGTGCCACCAGCCCTCGCGCAGGGGACTACGAGCAGTACTTC.

The chain joins TRBV5-5 to TRBJ2-5; the match to TRBD2 covers 10 bases. From germline, CDR1 is SGHKS and CDR2 YYEKEE (reference sequence). V shed 5 bases, J shed 5 bases, and the junction held 15 bases outside the gene matches. The CDR3 runs to 17 residues. The CDR3 is CASRSGTSESAAETQYF. CDR3 in DNA: TGTGCCAGCAGGTCCGGGACTAGCGAATCGGCGGCCGAGACCCAGTACTTC.

This clonotype was recorded a few times. V gene TRBV24-1 combines with J gene TRBJ2-1, with D perhaps TRBD1 or TRBD2 (6 bases each). This CDR3 spans 12 amino acids. V was pared by 9 bases and J by 6 bases, with 11 bases between. Germline-derived CDR1 and CDR2 are KGHDR and SFDVKD. In nucleotides, the CDR3 is TGTGCCACCGGGGGGCCGGGCAATGAGCAGTTCTTC. It yields the protein CATGGPGNEQFF.

This chain uses TRBV20-1 with TRBJ1-1; D remains ambiguous. The CDR3 spans 13 residues. V was pared by 1 base and J by 0 bases, with 6 bases between. In germline, CDR1 is DFQATT, CDR2 SNEGSKA (reference sequence). The chain's CDR3 is CSARGAMNTEAFF. DNA of the CDR3: TGCAGTGCTAGAGGGGCCATGAACACTGAAGCTTTCTTT.

The J gene is TRBJ1-4, the V gene TRBV20-1; TRBD1 aligns across 9 bases. The CDR3 spans 13 residues. CDR1 is DFQATT, CDR2 SNEGSKA, per germline (reference sequence). V lost 3 bases to trimming and J lost 7 bases; unmatched junction nucleotides: 3. CDR3 in amino acids: CSASGTGSEKLFF. CDR3 coding DNA: TGCAGTGCTAGTGGGACAGGGAGTGAAAAACTGTTTTTT.

The V gene is TRBV27, the J gene TRBJ2-5; D gene uncertain. Trimming pared 5 bases from V and 1 base from J, leaving 20 bases between. There are 17 residues in the CDR3. The germline V gene encodes CDR1 MNHEY and CDR2 SMNVEV (reference sequence). CDR3: CASSPLLEVMAQETQYF. CDR3 nucleotides: TGTGCCAGCAGTCCACTACTCGAGGTTATGGCCCAAGAGACCCAGTACTTC.

This clonotype has only a few counts. The chain recombines TRBV20-1 with TRBJ2-3; TRBD2 matches at 10 bases. The germline gives CDR1 DFQATT, CDR2 SNEGSKA (reference sequence). The CDR3 extends over 17 amino acids. V trimming: 6 bases; J trimming: 1 base; junction bases outside the gene matches: 13. CDR3 nucleotide sequence: TGCAGTGCAACCGCCGCTAGCGGGAGAAGGGGCACAGATACGCAGTATTTT. Protein: CSATAASGRRGTDTQYF.

This clonotype was detected only a few times. The V gene is TRBV5-1, the J gene TRBJ2-7; D perhaps matches TRBD1 (6 bases). The CDR3 length is 14 residues. Trimming cost V 3 bases and J 2 bases, with 12 bases left between them. Germline lookup yields CDR1 SGHRS and CDR2 YFSETQ. The CDR3 loop reads CASSSPEGAYEQYF. As DNA, the CDR3 is TGCGCCAGCAGCTCTCCCGAGGGGGCCTACGAGCAGTACTTC.

The chain joins TRBV7-9 to TRBJ2-7, with D tentatively TRBD1 (6 bases). The CDR3 covers 15 residues. Trimming stripped 3 bases from V and 4 bases from J, with 16 bases between. Germline V gene lookup returns CDR1 SEHNR and CDR2 FQNEAQ (reference sequence). CDR3 residues: CASSFLRGPFYEQYF. CDR3 DNA sequence: TGTGCCAGCAGCTTCCTCAGGGGCCCCTTTTACGAGCAGTACTTC. Supplemented by reference TRBV7-9 and TRBJ2-7, the full variable domain reads DTGVSQNPRHKITKRGQNVTFRCDPISEHNRLYWYRQTLGQGPEFLTYFQNEAQLEKSRLLSDRFSAERPKGSFSTLEIQRTEQGDSAMYLCASSFLRGPFYEQYFGPGTRLTVT.

This clonotype was picked up a small number of times. V and J are TRBV7-2 and TRBJ2-5; no firm D call. The CDR3 is 11 amino acids. The germline V and J ends were trimmed by 8 bases and 4 bases, with 8 bases remaining between them. From germline, CDR1 is SGHTA and CDR2 FQGNSA. CDR3 nucleotide sequence: TGTGCCAGCGCCCTTTCAGAGACCCAGTACTTC. This sequence encodes CASALSETQYF.

The chain has TRBV29-1 and TRBJ2-1, with a weak D call TRBD1 (6 bases). The CDR3 is made up of 15 amino acids. Germline assignment: CDR1 SQVTM and CDR2 ANQGSEA. Trimming stripped 5 bases from V and 8 bases from J, with 22 bases between. CDR3 coding DNA: TGCAGCGTTTTCTTAATCAGACAGGCCAAGGATGAGCAGTTCTTC. Translated, it gives CSVFLIRQAKDEQFF.

The rearrangement joins TRBV6-2 or TRBV6-3 to TRBJ2-1; 13 bases agree with TRBD2. Germline loops: CDR1 MNHEY, CDR2 SVGEGT. V lost 6 bases, J lost 2 bases, and 10 bases stayed unmatched. The CDR3 sequence is 18 residues long. CDR3 loop: CASRPTRGLAGPYNEQFF. The CDR3 DNA reads TGTGCCAGCAGACCGACCCGGGGACTAGCGGGGCCCTACAATGAGCAGTTCTTC.

V gene TRBV5-1 combines with J gene TRBJ2-3, with 8 bases identical to TRBD2. CDR1 SGHRS and CDR2 YFSETQ come from the germline V gene. The V segment lost 10 bases and the J segment 6 bases; nucleotides outside the gene matches: 13. The CDR3 is 14 amino acids. This CDR3 reads CASHGGEGQDTQYF. The CDR3 DNA follows: TGCGCCTCCCACGGGGGGGAGGGCCAGGATACGCAGTATTTT.

In its sample, this clonotype was seen many times. This sequence joins TRBV12-3 or TRBV12-4 and TRBJ1-2; 7 bases line up with TRBD1. Trimming took 5 bases from V and 0 from J; bases not matched to a gene: 6. This CDR3 has 15 amino acids. CDR3 amino acids: CASSPSGTANYGYTF. In nucleotides, the CDR3 is TGTGCCAGCAGTCCATCCGGGACAGCTAACTATGGCTACACCTTC.